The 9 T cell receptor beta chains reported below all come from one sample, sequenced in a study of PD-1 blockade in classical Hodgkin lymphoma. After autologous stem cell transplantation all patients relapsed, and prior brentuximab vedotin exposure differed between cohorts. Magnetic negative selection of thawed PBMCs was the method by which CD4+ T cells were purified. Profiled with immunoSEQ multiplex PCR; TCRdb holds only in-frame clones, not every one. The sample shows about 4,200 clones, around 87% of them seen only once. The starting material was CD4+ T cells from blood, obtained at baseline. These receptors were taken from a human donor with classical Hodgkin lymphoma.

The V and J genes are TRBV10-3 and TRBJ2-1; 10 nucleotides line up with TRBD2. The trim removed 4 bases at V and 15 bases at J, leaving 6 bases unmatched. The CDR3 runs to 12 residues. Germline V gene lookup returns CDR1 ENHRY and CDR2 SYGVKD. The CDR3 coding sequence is TGTGCCATCAGTGCGTCACTAGCGGGGCGGTTCTTC. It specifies CAISASLAGRFF.

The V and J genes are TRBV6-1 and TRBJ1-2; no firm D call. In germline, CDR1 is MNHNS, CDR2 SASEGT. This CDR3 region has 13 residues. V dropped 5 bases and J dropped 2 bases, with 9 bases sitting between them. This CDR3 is CASSRAGNYGYTF. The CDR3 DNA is TGTGCCAGCAGTAGAGCAGGAAACTATGGCTACACCTTC.

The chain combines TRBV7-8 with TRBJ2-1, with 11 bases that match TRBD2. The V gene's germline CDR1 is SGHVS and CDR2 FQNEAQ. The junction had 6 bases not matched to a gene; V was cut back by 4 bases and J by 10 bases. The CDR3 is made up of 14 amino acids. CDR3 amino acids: CASSSGLAEREQFF. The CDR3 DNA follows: TGTGCCAGCAGCTCGGGACTAGCGGAAAGGGAGCAGTTCTTC.

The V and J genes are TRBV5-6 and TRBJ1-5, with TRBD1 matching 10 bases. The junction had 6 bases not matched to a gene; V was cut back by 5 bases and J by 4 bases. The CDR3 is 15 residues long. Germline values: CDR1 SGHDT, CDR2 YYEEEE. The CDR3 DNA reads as TGTGCCAGCAGACGAGGACAGGGGGGAAATCAGCCCCAGCATTTT. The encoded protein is CASRRGQGGNQPQHF.

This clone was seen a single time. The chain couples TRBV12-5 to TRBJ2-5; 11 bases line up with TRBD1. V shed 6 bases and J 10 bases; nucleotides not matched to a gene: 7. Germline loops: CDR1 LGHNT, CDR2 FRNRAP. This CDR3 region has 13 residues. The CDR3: CASGQDRGQSQYF. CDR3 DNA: TGTGCTAGTGGCCAGGACAGGGGGCAAAGCCAGTACTTC.

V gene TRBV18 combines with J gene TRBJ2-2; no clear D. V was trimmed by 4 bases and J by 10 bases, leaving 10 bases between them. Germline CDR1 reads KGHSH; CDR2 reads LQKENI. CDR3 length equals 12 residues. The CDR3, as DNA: TGTGCCAGCTCACTTCGCCAAGAGGAGCTGTTTTTT. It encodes CASSLRQEELFF.

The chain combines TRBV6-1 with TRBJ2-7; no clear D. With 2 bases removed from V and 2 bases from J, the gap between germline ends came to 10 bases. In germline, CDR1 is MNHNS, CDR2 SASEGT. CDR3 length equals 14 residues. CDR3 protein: CASSELYSTYEQYF. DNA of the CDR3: TGTGCCAGCAGTGAATTGTACTCCACCTACGAGCAGTACTTC.

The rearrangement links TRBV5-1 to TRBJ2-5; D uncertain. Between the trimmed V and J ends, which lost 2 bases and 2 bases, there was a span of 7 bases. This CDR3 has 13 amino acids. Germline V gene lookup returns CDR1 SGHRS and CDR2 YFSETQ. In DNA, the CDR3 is TGCGCCAGCAGCTTCGTCGGTCAAGAGACCCAGTACTTC. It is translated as CASSFVGQETQYF.

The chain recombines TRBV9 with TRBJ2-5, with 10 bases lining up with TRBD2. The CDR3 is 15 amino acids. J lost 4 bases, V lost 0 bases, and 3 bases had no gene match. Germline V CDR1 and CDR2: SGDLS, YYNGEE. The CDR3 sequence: CASSVGSGGTETQYF. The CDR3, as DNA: TGTGCCAGCAGCGTAGGTAGCGGGGGGACAGAGACCCAGTACTTC.